This T cell receptor beta chain was documented in a study of cytomegalovirus exposure and HLA in healthy donors. Looking at the study overall: Of all 400 or so donors who were genotyped, roughly 85% belonged to the Caucasian-associated ancestry cluster.

The primer mix had 60 Vbeta and 13 Jbeta primers. Profiling relied on immunoSEQ multiplex PCR, and the TCRdb table lists in-frame clones only, not all of them. The sample includes 90,000 or so clones, around 76% seen only once; the top ten take 9.5% to 13%. Study outcomes and limitations: Associated with cytomegalovirus, according to the listing, were approximately 160 TCR beta chains.

Healthy people donating bone marrow made up the donors. Notes on this clone: Its specificity is not known.

This CDR3 comprises 17 residues. Germline V gene data show CDR1 as MDHEN and CDR2 as SYDVKM. Trimming removed 5 bases from V and 5 bases from J; junction bases left unmatched: 15. The chain joins TRBV28 to TRBJ1-5; TRBD1 matches at 7 bases. The specimen was PBMCs. The receptor comes from a man aged 25 to 40 in good health and CMV-seropositive. CDR3 DNA sequence: TGTGCCAGCAGTAGTCTAGGGTTACACAGGGGCTATCAGCCCCAGCATTTT. Protein product: CASSSLGLHRGYQPQHF.